This TCR beta chain was identified during a study of blood T cell repertoires in COVID-19. Study-wide context: COVID-19 samples from acute and convalescent phases originated in the United States, Italy and Spain. In each case, the material was cDNA or gDNA derived from T cells, B-cell-depleted T cells, or PBMCs.

CDR1 and CDR2 (germline): KGHSH, LQKENI. The CDR3 is 15 residues long. The germline V and J ends were trimmed by 0 bases and 4 bases, with 10 bases remaining between them. Original processing methods: Estimation of nucleated cell counts relied on the amplification of reference gene primers. TCRdb keeps only in-frame clones here, not all; method: immunoSEQ multiplex PCR. V, J and clone size are those of that table, while D and trimming were read from the DNA. The top ten clones hold about 0.98% of a sample with 150,000 or so clones, about 85% of them seen once. This clonotype was sampled from a man in his late teens or twenties with acute or convalescent COVID-19. This chain uses TRBV18 with TRBJ1-5, with a tentative D call TRBD1 (6 bases). Source material: peripheral blood. The CDR3: CASSPPGQKNQPQHF. In DNA, the CDR3 is TGTGCCAGCTCACCACCGGGACAAAAAAATCAGCCCCAGCATTTT.